This T cell receptor beta chain appears in the sequencing data of a study of graft-versus-host responses after intestinal transplantation. Overall study context: Each patient got anti-thymocyte globulin induction, then tacrolimus and steroids for roughly 3 years.

Study-wide results and caveats: Patients with graft-donor T cell macrochimerism had high graft-versus-host to host-versus-graft clonal ratios in allografts. Analysis identified GvH clones in recipient marrow, with some appearing first in ileum or blood.

Generated by immunoSEQ multiplex PCR, the TCRdb table keeps only in-frame clones and is missing some. The sample holds 65,000 to 100,000 clones; roughly 90% are singletons and the top ten take more than 0.35%. In regard to this clone: Its antigen is not identified.

This TCR was recovered from a human donor who was the organ donor for an intestinal transplant. The starting material was unstimulated CD8+ T cells sorted from spleen or lymph node cells, obtained before transplant.

CDR3 DNA sequence: TGCGCCAGCAGCCAAGCGGACAGAACTAATGAAAAACTGTTTTTT. This gives the protein CASSQADRTNEKLFF. V gene TRBV4-3 combines with J gene TRBJ1-4; weak D call: TRBD1 (6 bases). CDR1 and CDR2 (germline): LGHNA, YSLEER. Trimming left V 1 base short and J 1 base short, with 7 bases between. The CDR3 has 15 amino acids.